This T cell receptor (beta chain) was sequenced during a study of T cells in Graves' hyperthyroidism and ophthalmopathy (dated by TCRdb to about 2019). General notes on the study: Peripheral blood was collected at initial diagnosis, before any treatment. TCR V-J signatures able to tell the groups apart were searched for in a discovery cohort of more than 90 patients, of whom about 40 had Graves' ophthalmopathy and 57 had stable Graves' hyperthyroidism. Prospective prediction of ophthalmopathy was tested in an independent validation cohort consisting of 18 hyperthyroidism patients and more than 15 patients who later progressed to ophthalmopathy. The 75 to 100 discovery patients were randomly divided into training and test sets at a 7:3 ratio. In addition, the study compared T-cell repertoires in thyroid tissue and in blood from a handful of Graves' hyperthyroidism patients. Once sampling was done, hyperthyroidism patients were given methimazole at a starting dose of 30 mg daily, whereas ophthalmopathy patients were given high-dose intravenous methylprednisolone. According to the paper, TCR Vbeta CDR3 sequencing was carried out on approximately 140 peripheral blood samples, which came from approximately 41 ophthalmopathy, 80 or so hyperthyroidism and around 17 progressor patients. The research as a whole found: Most expanded thyroid clonotypes (frequency above 0.001) were also found in blood, which suggests that blood repertoires may mirror thyroid immune responses. In validation, the model predicted progression to ophthalmopathy a median of approximately 6.6 months before onset, with roughly 70% sensitivity and almost 75% specificity. Sample size was not statistically predetermined, and blinding of investigators to group allocation was not performed. A model built on a 13 V-J signature distinguished ophthalmopathy from stable hyperthyroidism, reaching around 90% sensitivity and 81.08% specificity in cross-validation and 80%/75% in testing.

Stable Graves' hyperthyroidism was defined as the absence of progression to ophthalmopathy over 18 months of follow-up. The hyperthyroidism patients were between 18 and 65 years old and newly diagnosed, with a disease duration of less than 2 months. Patients with uncontrolled infections, other autoimmune diseases, pregnancy or lactation were excluded. Diagnoses were established on the basis of clinical symptoms, serum thyroxine and TRAb, thyroid ultrasound, and orbital computed tomography. PBMCs were isolated from 8 to 10 ml of fresh peripheral blood by Ficoll-Paque density gradient centrifugation. Trizol reagent was used to extract total RNA, and RNA quality was then checked on an Agilent 2100 Bioanalyzer. The TCR beta CDR3 regions were amplified from the RNA transcripts. The TCR CDR3 was subjected to a first round of RT-PCR using the HTBI primer set and the Qiagen OneStep RT-PCR kit. Libraries were constructed in a second round of multiplex PCR, after which size selection and purification were carried out. Libraries were sequenced paired-end with 100 bp reads on an Illumina HiSeq2000. The authors' analysis ran thus. SOAPnuke was used to process the raw data, removing reads that contained adapters or uncalled bases, had a mean Phred below 15, or lacked an exact match to the constant primer or identifier. High-quality paired reads were merged using COPE v1.2.5, and each unique nucleotide sequence was defined as a clonotype. MiTCR v1.1 was used to align clonotypes to the IMGT TRBV, TRBD and TRBJ reference segments. Only V-J combinations with frequency above 0.0001, covering 99.2% of repertoires, were analysed. The TCS score was defined as the ratio of F50 (clonal expansion) to E x V (chaos), calculated using BLOSUM62-based TCRdist between CDR3 peptides within each V-J. Welch's t-statistics and random forest reduced around 510 V-J features to 13, which were used in a naive Bayes classifier (R e1071). TCRdb applied fastp at Q25 and MiXCR to the public reads, then kept only in-frame beta chains. Rows are combined by CDR3 protein, so each entry shows the most common genes and DNA. None of the V and J calls come from the authors' own analysis; TCRdb made them. Within this sample are 400,000 to 550,000 distinct CDR3 sequences, with approximately 15% of them counted one time only. About a sixth of the sample is taken by the ten largest.

The germline V gene (reference sequence) specifies MNHEY as CDR1 and SMNVEV as CDR2. CDR3 length: 17 amino acids, cysteine to phenylalanine. Kept here is only the CDR3 DNA, which spans 51 bases and is read in frame from base 1. Compared with germline, V lacks 5 bases and J lacks 6 bases; bases without a gene match: 9. Many counts were recorded for this clonotype. Which antigen it targets is not known. No much larger clonotype is one base removed from it; base qualities were not supplied. This TCR came from a woman under 30 with Graves' hyperthyroidism. The source material was blood. The chain employs TRBV27 and TRBJ2-4, with 14 junctional bases fitting TRBD2. The CDR3 loop reads CASSPGTSGSRGNIQYF. The sequenced DNA: TGTGCCAGCAGTCCCGGGACTAGCGGGAGTAGGGGAAACATTCAGTACTTC.